This entry lists 25 T cell receptor beta chains sequenced from one sample in a study of T-cell memory formation after mild COVID-19. TCRdb re-called the 5' RACE reads with MiXCR, one entry per CDR3 protein. The sample lists under 400,000 distinct CDR3 sequences, over 25% occurring once. The sequenced material came from PBMCs or a T cell subset sorted from them (not recorded which). These receptors originate from an adult woman who had mild COVID-19 (a few samples of this study predate the infection). Cell type and time point are not known.

This clonotype was observed at least ten times. The chain is built from TRBV12-3 or TRBV12-4 and TRBJ2-3; D is unclear. Trimming left V 3 bases short and J 10 bases short, with 14 bases between. CDR3 size: 13 residues. For the CDR3, the DNA is TGTGCCAGCAGTTTGGAGCCGGGTGAAGCGCAGTATTTT. Translated, it gives CASSLEPGEAQYF.

This rearrangement joins TRBV29-1 to TRBJ2-5; TRBD1 matches at 7 bases. Germline V CDR1 and CDR2: SQVTM, ANQGSEA. V trimming: 5 bases; J trimming: 4 bases; junction bases outside the gene matches: 10. This CDR3 contains 14 residues. The chain's CDR3 is CSVFYDRAGETQYF. As DNA, the CDR3 is TGCAGCGTTTTTTATGACAGGGCGGGAGAGACCCAGTACTTC.

This clonotype has a handful of counts. The chain carries TRBV4-2 and TRBJ2-4; TRBD2 is a possible D gene (5 bases). V gave up 0 bases and J gave up 1 base, with 19 bases separating them. The CDR3 totals 19 residues. Per the germline V gene, CDR1 is LGHNA and CDR2 is YNFKEQ. The CDR3 protein is CASSQERQREPLAKNIQYF. CDR3 in DNA: TGTGCCAGCAGCCAAGAGAGGCAACGGGAACCATTGGCCAAAAACATTCAGTACTTC.

The V gene is TRBV6-2 or TRBV6-3, the J gene TRBJ2-1, with 8 bases that match TRBD2. V shed 5 bases, J shed 8 bases, and the junction held 11 bases outside the gene matches. The CDR3 runs 15 residues. CDR1 and CDR2 from the germline V gene are MNHEY and SVGEGT. The CDR3 reads CASSISGSLGYEQFF. For the CDR3, the DNA is TGTGCCAGCAGTATAAGCGGGAGTCTGGGATATGAGCAGTTCTTC.

This chain joins TRBV20-1 and TRBJ2-1, with TRBD2 as a possible D gene (6 bases). V was cut by 2 bases and J by 0 bases, with 14 bases left in between. The CDR3 contains 16 residues. The germline CDR1 and CDR2 sequences are DFQATT and SNEGSKA (reference sequence). DNA of the CDR3: TGCAGTGCTAGATCCAGCGGGCCGAGCTCCTACAATGAGCAGTTCTTC. It specifies CSARSSGPSSYNEQFF.

This clonotype was counted between two and nine times. The chain recombines TRBV15 with TRBJ2-1; D unclear. This CDR3 is built from 14 residues. Per the germline V gene, CDR1 is LNHNV and CDR2 is YYDKDF (reference sequence). Trimming shortened V by 1 base and J by 8 bases, and 12 bases separated the two germline ends. The CDR3 DNA is TGTGCCACCAGCAGAGGCGACGAGGTGGATGAGCAGTTCTTC. Protein sequence: CATSRGDEVDEQFF.

In its sample, this clonotype was seen a few times. This chain uses TRBV6-1 with TRBJ1-5; the D is unclear. From germline, CDR1 is MNHNS and CDR2 SASEGT. The CDR3 is 12 residues long. Deletions cut 5 bases from V and 9 bases from J, with 11 bases between. Here the CDR3 reads CASSSGDLPQHF. The CDR3 DNA sequence: TGTGCCAGCAGTTCTGGGGATTTGCCCCAGCATTTT.

This clonotype has only a few counts. The rearrangement uses TRBV25-1 and TRBJ2-4; 8 bases match TRBD2. J lost 9 bases, V lost 4 bases, and 5 bases had no gene match. This CDR3 region has 13 residues. The germline gives CDR1 MGHDK, CDR2 SYGVNS. The CDR3 loop reads CASSVTGTSIQYF. In DNA form, the CDR3 reads TGTGCCAGCAGTGTCACAGGGACTAGCATTCAGTACTTC.

The chain recombines TRBV7-9 with TRBJ2-1, with a possible D match to TRBD2 (6 bases). V was trimmed by 3 bases and J by 5 bases, leaving 8 bases between them. Per germline, CDR1 SEHNR and CDR2 FQNEAQ (reference sequence). The length of the CDR3 is 13 residues. The CDR3 coding sequence is TGTGCCAGCAGCTTTGGGACTGACAATGAGCAGTTCTTC. Protein sequence: CASSFGTDNEQFF.

This chain's CDR3 is CASSPDSLGDYGYTF. Written as DNA, the CDR3 is TGTGCCAGCAGCCCAGACAGCTTGGGTGATTATGGCTACACCTTC. This chain uses TRBV11-1 with TRBJ1-2; D perhaps matches TRBD1 (5 bases). The CDR3 contains 15 residues. V was cut by 5 bases and J by 5 bases, with 18 bases left in between. CDR1 and CDR2 (germline): SGHAT, FQDESV (reference sequence).

The chain couples TRBV6-5 to TRBJ2-1; D gene ambiguous. This CDR3 contains 16 residues. CDR1 and CDR2 (germline): MNHEY, SVGAGI. Trimming took 5 bases from V and 8 from J, leaving 22 bases between them. CDR3 protein: CASSPWVSLRRDEQFF. DNA of the CDR3: TGTGCCAGCAGTCCTTGGGTCTCGCTCAGAAGGGATGAGCAGTTCTTC.

In this sample, this clonotype turned up a few times. V gene TRBV10-3 combines with J gene TRBJ2-4; D tentatively reads TRBD1 or TRBD2 (5 bases each). The CDR3 contains 13 residues. V was cut by 2 bases and J by 4 bases, with 6 bases left in between. Germline CDR1 reads ENHRY; CDR2 reads SYGVKD. The DNA of the CDR3 is TGTGCCATCAGTGAGGGGGGAAAAAACATTCAGTACTTC. Translation: CAISEGGKNIQYF.

This clonotype appeared a few times. V gene TRBV9 combines with J gene TRBJ2-1; D gene ambiguous. The V gene's germline CDR1 is SGDLS and CDR2 YYNGEE. V shed 0 bases and J shed 0 bases, with 10 bases lying between them. The CDR3 spans 16 residues. CDR3 DNA: TGTGCCAGCAGCGTAGCTGACTGGAGCTCCTACAATGAGCAGTTCTTC. Protein: CASSVADWSSYNEQFF.

This chain links TRBV11-2 with TRBJ2-1; D is unclear. CDR1 and CDR2 from the germline V gene are SGHAT and FQNNGV. The CDR3 consists of 12 residues. Trimming shortened V by 1 base and J by 7 bases, and 5 bases separated the two germline ends. CDR3 in DNA: TGTGCCAGCAGCTTAGCCGTTAATGAGCAGTTCTTC. It yields the protein CASSLAVNEQFF.

This rearrangement joins TRBV29-1 to TRBJ2-1, with a weak D call TRBD2 (6 bases). Germline V gene data show CDR1 as SQVTM and CDR2 as ANQGSEA. The CDR3 is 15 amino acids. V lost 3 bases, J lost 0 bases, and 12 bases lay in between. CDR3 residues: CSVDPHGSSYNEQFF. In DNA, the CDR3 is TGCAGCGTTGACCCCCACGGGAGCTCCTACAATGAGCAGTTCTTC.

This clonotype was detected a few times. J is TRBJ1-6 and V is TRBV7-2; no clear D. Deletions cut 5 bases from V and 7 bases from J, with 12 bases between. Germline CDR1 reads SGHTA; CDR2 reads FQGNSA. The CDR3 consists of 14 residues. The CDR3 region is CASSPLGGNSPLHF. CDR3 coding DNA: TGTGCCAGCAGCCCCCTGGGAGGGAATTCACCCCTCCACTTT.

CDR3 sequence: CAISALADTYEQYF. CDR3 nucleotides: TGTGCCATCAGTGCACTAGCTGATACCTACGAGCAGTACTTC. This rearrangement joins TRBV10-3 to TRBJ2-7; TRBD2 might be the D (6 bases). The germline gives CDR1 ENHRY, CDR2 SYGVKD. The length of the CDR3 is 14 residues. Trimming removed 4 bases at V and 2 bases at J, with 12 bases between.

This clonotype turned up a few times. This chain joins TRBV25-1 and TRBJ2-7; the D gene could be TRBD1 or TRBD2 (5 bases each). Germline loops: CDR1 MGHDK, CDR2 SYGVNS. The V gene lost 1 base and the J gene lost 5 bases, with 18 bases spanning the gap. The CDR3 is 16 amino acids. The DNA of the CDR3 is TGTGCCAGCAGTGAATTCGGGACGGGTCGGGGAAACGAGCAGTACTTC. Its translation is CASSEFGTGRGNEQYF.

There are a few counts of this clonotype. The chain recombines TRBV5-1 with TRBJ1-4; TRBD1 aligns across 8 bases. In germline, CDR1 is SGHRS, CDR2 YFSETQ. Trimming at V came to 4 bases and at J to 2 bases, leaving 1 base not matched to a gene. The CDR3 spans 14 residues. CDR3 sequence (DNA): TGCGCCAGCAGCCGACAGGGGACTAATGAAAAACTGTTTTTT. Its protein is CASSRQGTNEKLFF. Filled out from reference TRBV5-1 and TRBJ1-4, the complete variable domain reads KAGVTQTPRYLIKTRGQQVTLSCSPISGHRSVSWYQQTPGQGLQFLFEYFSETQRNKGNFPGRFSGRQFSNSRSEMNVSTLELGDSALYLCASSRQGTNEKLFFGSGTQLSVL.

The chain combines TRBV6-5 with TRBJ2-7, with D possibly matching TRBD1 (5 bases). The V gene lost 1 base and the J gene lost 6 bases, with 13 bases spanning the gap. Germline loops: CDR1 MNHEY, CDR2 SVGAGI. The CDR3 loop spans 14 amino acids. The DNA of the CDR3 is TGTGCCAGCAGTTACTTCCAGGGTGAAGGCGAGCAGTACTTC. It encodes CASSYFQGEGEQYF.

The CDR3 DNA follows: TGTGCCAGCAGTCCCGGACAGGGCGGTTCACCCCTCCACTTT. Protein product: CASSPGQGGSPLHF. V and J are TRBV12-3 or TRBV12-4 and TRBJ1-6, with TRBD1 matching over 8 bases. Trimming at V came to 5 bases and at J to 9 bases, leaving 6 bases not matched to a gene. The CDR3 consists of 14 residues.

Only a few counts were recorded for this clonotype. The chain couples TRBV21-1 to TRBJ2-2. TRBV21-1 is tagged as a pseudogene. This CDR3 has 16 residues. Here the CDR3 reads CASSKVYRTNTGELFF. DNA of the CDR3: TGTGCCAGCAGCAAAGTTTACAGAACGAACACCGGGGAGCTGTTTTTT.

J is TRBJ2-2 and V is TRBV7-8; D not certain. The V end was cut by 1 base, the J end by 5 bases, with 11 bases between. From germline, CDR1 is SGHVS and CDR2 FQNEAQ. This CDR3 region has 15 residues. CDR3 residues: CASSLEGTLTGELFF. The DNA of the CDR3 is TGTGCCAGCAGCTTAGAGGGCACCTTAACCGGGGAGCTGTTTTTT.

This sequence joins TRBV4-2 and TRBJ1-1, with 9 nucleotides matching TRBD1. Losses at the gene ends were 3 bases for V and 1 base for J; bases not matched to a gene: 3. Germline CDR1 reads LGHNA; CDR2 reads YNFKEQ. CDR3 size: 15 residues. The CDR3 nucleotides are TGTGCCAGCAGCCATAGGACAGGGGCGAACACTGAAGCTTTCTTT. Protein: CASSHRTGANTEAFF.

The rearrangement joins TRBV2 to TRBJ2-4, with 7 bases aligning to TRBD1. CDR1 and CDR2 from the germline V gene are SNHLY and FYNNEI. J gave up 8 bases and V 10 bases, and 8 bases lay outside the gene matches. The CDR3 length is 12 residues. Written as DNA, the CDR3 is TGTGCCATAGACAGGGACGGGGACATTCAGTACTTC. It codes for CAIDRDGDIQYF.